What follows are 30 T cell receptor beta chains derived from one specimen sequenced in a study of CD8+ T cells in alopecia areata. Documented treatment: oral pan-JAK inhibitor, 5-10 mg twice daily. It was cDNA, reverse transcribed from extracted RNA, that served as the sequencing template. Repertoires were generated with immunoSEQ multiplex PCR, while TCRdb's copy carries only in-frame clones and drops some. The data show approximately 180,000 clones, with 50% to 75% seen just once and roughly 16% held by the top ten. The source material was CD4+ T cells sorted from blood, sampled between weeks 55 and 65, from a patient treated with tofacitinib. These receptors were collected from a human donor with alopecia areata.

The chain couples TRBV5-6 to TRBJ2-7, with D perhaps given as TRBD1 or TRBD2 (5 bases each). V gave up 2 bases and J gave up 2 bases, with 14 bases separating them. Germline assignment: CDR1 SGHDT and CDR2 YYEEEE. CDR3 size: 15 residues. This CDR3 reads CASSFPGTGTYEQYF. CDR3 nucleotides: TGTGCCAGCAGCTTCCCCGGGACGGGGACCTACGAGCAGTACTTC.

The chain's CDR3 is CATSRVGNEQFF. CDR3 nucleotides: TGTGCCACCAGCAGAGTTGGTAATGAGCAGTTCTTC. The chain carries TRBV15 and TRBJ2-1; D unresolved. The CDR3 extends over 12 amino acids. The V gene lost 1 base and the J gene lost 7 bases, with 5 bases spanning the gap. Germline CDR1 LNHNV, CDR2 YYDKDF (reference sequence). The variable domain in full, completed from reference TRBV15 and TRBJ2-1, reads DAMVIQNPRYQVTQFGKPVTLSCSQTLNHNVMYWYQQKSSQAPKLLFHYYDKDFNNEADTPDNFQSRRPNTSFCFLDIRSPGLGDTAMYLCATSRVGNEQFFGPGTRLTVL.

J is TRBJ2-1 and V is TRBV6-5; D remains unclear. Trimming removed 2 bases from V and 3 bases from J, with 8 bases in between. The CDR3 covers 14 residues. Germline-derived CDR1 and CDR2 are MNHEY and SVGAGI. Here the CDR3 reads CASSYTTDYNEQFF. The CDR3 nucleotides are TGTGCCAGCAGTTACACGACTGACTACAATGAGCAGTTCTTC.

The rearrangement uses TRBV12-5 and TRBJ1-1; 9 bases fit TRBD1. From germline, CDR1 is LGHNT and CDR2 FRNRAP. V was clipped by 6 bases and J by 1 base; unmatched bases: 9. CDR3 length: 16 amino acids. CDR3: CASGPPGQGWNTEAFF. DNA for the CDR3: TGTGCTAGTGGACCGCCGGGACAGGGCTGGAACACTGAAGCTTTCTTT.

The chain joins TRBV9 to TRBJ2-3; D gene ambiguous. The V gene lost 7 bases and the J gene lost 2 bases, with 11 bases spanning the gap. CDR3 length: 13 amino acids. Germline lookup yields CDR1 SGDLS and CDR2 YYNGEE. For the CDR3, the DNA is TGTGCCAGCGCTCGATGGAACACAGATACGCAGTATTTT. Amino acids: CASARWNTDTQYF.

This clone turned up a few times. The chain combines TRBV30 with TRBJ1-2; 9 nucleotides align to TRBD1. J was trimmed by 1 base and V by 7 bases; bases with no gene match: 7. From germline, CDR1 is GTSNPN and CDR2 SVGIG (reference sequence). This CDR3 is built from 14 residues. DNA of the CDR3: TGTGCCTCGACAGGGGGTAAACTTAACTATGGCTACACCTTC. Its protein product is CASTGGKLNYGYTF.

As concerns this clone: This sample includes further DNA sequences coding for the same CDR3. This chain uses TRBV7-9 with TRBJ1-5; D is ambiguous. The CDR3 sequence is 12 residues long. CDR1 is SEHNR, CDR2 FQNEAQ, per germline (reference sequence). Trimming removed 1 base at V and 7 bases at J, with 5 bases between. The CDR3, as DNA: TGTGCCAGCAGCTTAGACTCCCAGCCCCAGCATTTT. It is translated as CASSLDSQPQHF.

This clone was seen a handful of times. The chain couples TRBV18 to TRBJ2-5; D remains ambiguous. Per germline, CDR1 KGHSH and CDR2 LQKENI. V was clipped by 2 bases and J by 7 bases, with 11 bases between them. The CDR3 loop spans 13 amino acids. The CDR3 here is CASSPAAPGTQYF. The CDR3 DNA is TGTGCCAGCTCACCAGCGGCCCCTGGGACCCAGTACTTC.

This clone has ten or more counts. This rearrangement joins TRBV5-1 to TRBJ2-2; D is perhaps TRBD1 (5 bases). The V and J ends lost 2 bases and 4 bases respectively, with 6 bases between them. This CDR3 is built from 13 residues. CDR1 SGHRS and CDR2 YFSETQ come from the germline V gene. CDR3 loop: CASSFGATGELFF. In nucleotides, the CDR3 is TGCGCCAGCAGCTTTGGGGCCACCGGGGAGCTGTTTTTT.

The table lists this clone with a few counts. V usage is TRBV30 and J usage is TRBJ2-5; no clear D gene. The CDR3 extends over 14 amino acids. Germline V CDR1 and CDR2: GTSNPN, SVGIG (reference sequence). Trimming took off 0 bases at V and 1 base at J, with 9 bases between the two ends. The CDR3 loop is CAWSVKGPQETQYF. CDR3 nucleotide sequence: TGTGCCTGGAGTGTGAAAGGACCCCAAGAGACCCAGTACTTC. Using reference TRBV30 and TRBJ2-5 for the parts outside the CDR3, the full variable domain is SQTIHQWPATLVQPVGSPLSLECTVEGTSNPNLYWYRQAAGRGLQLLFYSVGIGQISSEVPQNLSASRPQDRQFILSSKKLLLSDSGFYLCAWSVKGPQETQYFGPGTRLLVL.

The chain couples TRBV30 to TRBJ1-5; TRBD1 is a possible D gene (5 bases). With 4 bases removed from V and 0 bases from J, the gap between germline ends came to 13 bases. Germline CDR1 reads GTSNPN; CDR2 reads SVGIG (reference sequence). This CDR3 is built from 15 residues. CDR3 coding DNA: TGTGCCTGGAAGGGCAGCGGACATAGCAATCAGCCCCAGCATTTT. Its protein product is CAWKGSGHSNQPQHF. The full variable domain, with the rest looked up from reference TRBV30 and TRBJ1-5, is SQTIHQWPATLVQPVGSPLSLECTVEGTSNPNLYWYRQAAGRGLQLLFYSVGIGQISSEVPQNLSASRPQDRQFILSSKKLLLSDSGFYLCAWKGSGHSNQPQHFGDGTRLSIL.

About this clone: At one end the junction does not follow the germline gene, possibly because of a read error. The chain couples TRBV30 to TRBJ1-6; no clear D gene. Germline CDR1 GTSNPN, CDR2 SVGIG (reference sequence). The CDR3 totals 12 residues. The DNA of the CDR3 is TGTGCCTGGGGCCCTATGGTTTCATCCCTCCACTTT. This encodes CAWGPMVSSLHF.

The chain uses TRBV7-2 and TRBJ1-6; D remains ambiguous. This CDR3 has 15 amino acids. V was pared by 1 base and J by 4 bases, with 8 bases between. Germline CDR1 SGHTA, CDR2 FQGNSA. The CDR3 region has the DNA TGTGCCAGCAGCTTAGAGGCCGGTTATAATTCACCCCTCCACTTT. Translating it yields CASSLEAGYNSPLHF.

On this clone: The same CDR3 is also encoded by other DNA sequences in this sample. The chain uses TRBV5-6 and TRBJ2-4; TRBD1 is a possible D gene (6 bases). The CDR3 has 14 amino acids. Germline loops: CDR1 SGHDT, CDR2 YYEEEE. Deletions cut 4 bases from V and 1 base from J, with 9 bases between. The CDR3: CASSTTGAKNIQYF. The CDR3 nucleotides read TGTGCCAGCAGCACCACAGGGGCCAAAAACATTCAGTACTTC.

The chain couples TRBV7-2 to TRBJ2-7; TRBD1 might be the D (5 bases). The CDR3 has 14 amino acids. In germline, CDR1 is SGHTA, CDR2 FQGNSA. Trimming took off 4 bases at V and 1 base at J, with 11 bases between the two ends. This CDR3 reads CASSSNRQSYEQYF. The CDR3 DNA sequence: TGTGCCAGCAGCTCAAATCGACAGTCCTACGAGCAGTACTTC.

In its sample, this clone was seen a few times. CDR3 region: CASSQDPSGNQPQHF. CDR3 in DNA: TGTGCCAGCAGCCAAGATCCCAGTGGCAATCAGCCCCAGCATTTT. The rearrangement uses TRBV4-2 and TRBJ1-5; no clear D. Looked up from germline, CDR1 is LGHNA and CDR2 is YNFKEQ. There are 15 residues in the CDR3. V was pared by 0 bases and J by 2 bases, with 8 bases between.

The CDR3 DNA sequence: TGTGCCTGGGCAGGGGCAGATAATTCACCCCTCCACTTT. It yields the protein CAWAGADNSPLHF. The chain combines TRBV30 with TRBJ1-6; D is possibly TRBD1 (6 bases). The CDR3 totals 13 residues. Germline CDR1 is GTSNPN and CDR2 is SVGIG (reference sequence). Trimming took off 5 bases at V and 5 bases at J, with 10 bases between the two ends.

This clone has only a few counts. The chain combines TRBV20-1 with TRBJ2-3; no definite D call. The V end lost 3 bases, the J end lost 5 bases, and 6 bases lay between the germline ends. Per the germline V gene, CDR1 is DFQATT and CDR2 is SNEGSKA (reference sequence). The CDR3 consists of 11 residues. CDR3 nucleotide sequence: TGCAGTGCTAGCCCCAAAGATACGCAGTATTTT. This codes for CSASPKDTQYF.

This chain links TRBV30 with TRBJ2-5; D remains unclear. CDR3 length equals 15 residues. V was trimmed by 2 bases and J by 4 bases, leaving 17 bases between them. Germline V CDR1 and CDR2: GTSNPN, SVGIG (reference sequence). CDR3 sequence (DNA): TGTGCCTGGAGTTCTCCTTCCGACAATATAGAGACCCAGTACTTC. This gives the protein CAWSSPSDNIETQYF. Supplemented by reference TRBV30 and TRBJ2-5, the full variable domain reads SQTIHQWPATLVQPVGSPLSLECTVEGTSNPNLYWYRQAAGRGLQLLFYSVGIGQISSEVPQNLSASRPQDRQFILSSKKLLLSDSGFYLCAWSSPSDNIETQYFGPGTRLLVL.

The CDR3 coding sequence is TGTGCCAGCAGCCTCTTTGGGAGCGCGGAGACCCAGTACTTC. This gives the protein CASSLFGSAETQYF. The chain carries TRBV14 and TRBJ2-5; possible D gene TRBD2, 5 bases. CDR1 and CDR2 from the germline V gene are SGHDN and FVKESK. This CDR3 region has 14 residues. Trimming pared 4 bases from V and 5 bases from J, leaving 14 bases between. Full variable domain (remainder filled in from reference TRBV14 and TRBJ2-5): EAGVTQFPSHSVIEKGQTVTLRCDPISGHDNLYWYRRVMGKEIKFLLHFVKESKQDESGMPNNRFLAERTGGTYSTLKVQPAELEDSGVYFCASSLFGSAETQYFGPGTRLLVL.

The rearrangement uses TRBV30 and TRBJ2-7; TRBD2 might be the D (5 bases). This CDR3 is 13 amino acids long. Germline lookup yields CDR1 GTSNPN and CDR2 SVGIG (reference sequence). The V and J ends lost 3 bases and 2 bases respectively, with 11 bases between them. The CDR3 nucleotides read TGTGCCTGGAGCCCACCGGGGACCTACGAGCAGTACTTC. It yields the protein CAWSPPGTYEQYF. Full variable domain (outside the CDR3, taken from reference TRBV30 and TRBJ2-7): SQTIHQWPATLVQPVGSPLSLECTVEGTSNPNLYWYRQAAGRGLQLLFYSVGIGQISSEVPQNLSASRPQDRQFILSSKKLLLSDSGFYLCAWSPPGTYEQYFGPGTRLTVT.

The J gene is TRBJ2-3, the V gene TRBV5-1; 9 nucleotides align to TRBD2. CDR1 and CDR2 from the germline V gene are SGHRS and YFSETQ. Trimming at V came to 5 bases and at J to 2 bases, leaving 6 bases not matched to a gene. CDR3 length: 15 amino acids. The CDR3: CASRNQRGVTDTQYF. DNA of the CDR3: TGCGCCAGCAGAAACCAGCGGGGGGTCACAGATACGCAGTATTTT.

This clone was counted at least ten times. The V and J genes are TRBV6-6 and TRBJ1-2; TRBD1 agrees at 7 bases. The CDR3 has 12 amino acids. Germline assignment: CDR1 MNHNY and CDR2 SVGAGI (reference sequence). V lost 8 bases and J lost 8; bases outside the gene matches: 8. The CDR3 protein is CASWETGRGYTF. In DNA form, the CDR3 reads TGTGCCAGCTGGGAGACAGGGAGGGGCTACACCTTC.

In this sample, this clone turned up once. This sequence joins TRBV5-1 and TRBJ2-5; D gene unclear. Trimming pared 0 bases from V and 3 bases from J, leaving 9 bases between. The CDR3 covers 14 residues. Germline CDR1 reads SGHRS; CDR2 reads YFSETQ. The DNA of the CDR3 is TGCGCCAGCAGCTTGGGCAACCAAAAAGAGACCCAGTACTTC. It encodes CASSLGNQKETQYF.

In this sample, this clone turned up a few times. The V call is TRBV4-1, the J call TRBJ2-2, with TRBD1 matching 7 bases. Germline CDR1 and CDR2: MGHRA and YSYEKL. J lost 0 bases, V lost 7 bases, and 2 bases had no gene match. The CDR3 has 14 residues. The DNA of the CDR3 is TGCGCCAGCAACAGGGGTACGAACACCGGGGAGCTGTTTTTT. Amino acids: CASNRGTNTGELFF.

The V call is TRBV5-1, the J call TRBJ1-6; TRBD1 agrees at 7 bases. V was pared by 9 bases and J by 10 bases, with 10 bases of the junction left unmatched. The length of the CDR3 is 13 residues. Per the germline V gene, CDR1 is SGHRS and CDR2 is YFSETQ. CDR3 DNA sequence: TGCGCCACCCGGGACAGAGGAAACTCACCCCTCCACTTT. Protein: CATRDRGNSPLHF.

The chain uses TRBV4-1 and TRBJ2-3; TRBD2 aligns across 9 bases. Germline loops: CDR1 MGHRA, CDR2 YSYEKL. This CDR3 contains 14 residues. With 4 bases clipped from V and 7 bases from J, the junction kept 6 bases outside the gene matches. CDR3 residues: CASSPLAGLNTQYF. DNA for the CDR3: TGCGCCAGCAGCCCTCTAGCGGGGCTTAATACGCAGTATTTT.

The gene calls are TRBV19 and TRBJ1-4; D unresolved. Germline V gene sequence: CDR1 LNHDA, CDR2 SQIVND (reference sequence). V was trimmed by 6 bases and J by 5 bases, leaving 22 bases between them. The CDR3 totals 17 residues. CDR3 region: CASRVSSGGPANEKLFF. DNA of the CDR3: TGTGCCAGTAGGGTATCCAGCGGAGGACCTGCCAATGAAAAACTGTTTTTT.

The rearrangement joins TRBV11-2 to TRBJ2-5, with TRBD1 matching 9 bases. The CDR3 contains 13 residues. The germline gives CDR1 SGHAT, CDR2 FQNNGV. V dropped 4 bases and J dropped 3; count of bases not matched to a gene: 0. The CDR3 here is CASSWTGEETQYF. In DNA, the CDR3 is TGTGCCAGCAGCTGGACAGGGGAAGAGACCCAGTACTTC. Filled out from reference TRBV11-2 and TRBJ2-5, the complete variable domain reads EAGVAQSPRYKIIEKRQSVAFWCNPISGHATLYWYQQILGQGPKLLIQFQNNGVVDDSQLPKDRFSAERLKGVDSTLKIQPAKLEDSAVYLCASSWTGEETQYFGPGTRLLVL.

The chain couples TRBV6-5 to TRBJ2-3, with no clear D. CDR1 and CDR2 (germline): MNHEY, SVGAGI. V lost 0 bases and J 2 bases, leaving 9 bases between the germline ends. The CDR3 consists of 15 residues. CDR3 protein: CASSYSKGLTDTQYF. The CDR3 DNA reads TGTGCCAGCAGTTACTCAAAGGGTCTCACAGATACGCAGTATTTT.